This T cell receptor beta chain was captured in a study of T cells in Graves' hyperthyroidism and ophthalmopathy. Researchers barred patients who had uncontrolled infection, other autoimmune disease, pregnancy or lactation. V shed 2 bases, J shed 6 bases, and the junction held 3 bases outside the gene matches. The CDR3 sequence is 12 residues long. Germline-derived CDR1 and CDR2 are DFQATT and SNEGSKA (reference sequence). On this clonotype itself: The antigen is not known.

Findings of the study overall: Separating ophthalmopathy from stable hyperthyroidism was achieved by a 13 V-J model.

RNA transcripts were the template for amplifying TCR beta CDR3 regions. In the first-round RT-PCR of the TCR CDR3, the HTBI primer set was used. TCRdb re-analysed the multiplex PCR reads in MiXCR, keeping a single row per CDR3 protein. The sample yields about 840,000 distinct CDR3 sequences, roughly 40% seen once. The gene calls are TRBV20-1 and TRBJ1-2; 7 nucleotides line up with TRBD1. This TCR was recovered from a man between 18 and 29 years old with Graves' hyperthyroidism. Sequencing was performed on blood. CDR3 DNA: TGCAGTGCTAGACCAGGGGGTGATGGCTACACCTTC. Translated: CSARPGGDGYTF.